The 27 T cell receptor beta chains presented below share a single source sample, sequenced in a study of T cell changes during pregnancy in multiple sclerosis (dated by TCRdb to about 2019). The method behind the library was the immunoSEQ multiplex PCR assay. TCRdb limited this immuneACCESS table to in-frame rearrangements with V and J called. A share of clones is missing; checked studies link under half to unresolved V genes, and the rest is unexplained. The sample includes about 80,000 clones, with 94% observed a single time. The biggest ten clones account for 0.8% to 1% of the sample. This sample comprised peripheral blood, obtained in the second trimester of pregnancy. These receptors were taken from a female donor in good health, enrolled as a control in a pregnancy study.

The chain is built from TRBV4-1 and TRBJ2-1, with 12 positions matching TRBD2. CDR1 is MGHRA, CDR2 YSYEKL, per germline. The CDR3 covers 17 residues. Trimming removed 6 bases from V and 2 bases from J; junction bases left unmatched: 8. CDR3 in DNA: TGCGCCAGCAGTAACGTAGGACTAGCGGGAACCTACAATGAGCAGTTCTTC. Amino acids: CASSNVGLAGTYNEQFF.

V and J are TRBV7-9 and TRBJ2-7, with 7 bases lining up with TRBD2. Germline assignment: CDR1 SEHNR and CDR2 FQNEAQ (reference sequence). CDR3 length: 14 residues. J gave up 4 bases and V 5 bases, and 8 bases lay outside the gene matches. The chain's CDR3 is CASSRLADSYEQYF. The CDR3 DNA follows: TGTGCCAGCAGCAGGCTAGCGGACTCATACGAGCAGTACTTC.

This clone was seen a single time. CDR3 protein: CASSPGTDTQYF. In DNA form, the CDR3 reads TGTGCCAGCAGCCCCGGCACAGATACGCAGTATTTT. The gene calls are TRBV14 and TRBJ2-3; D remains ambiguous. Per germline, CDR1 SGHDN and CDR2 FVKESK. V was pared by 4 bases and J by 1 base, with 3 bases between. The CDR3 has 12 residues.

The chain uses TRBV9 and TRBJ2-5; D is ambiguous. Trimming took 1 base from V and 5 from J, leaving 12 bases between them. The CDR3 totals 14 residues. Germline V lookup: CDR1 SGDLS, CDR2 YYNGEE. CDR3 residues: CASSVTVLGETQYF. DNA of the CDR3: TGTGCCAGCAGCGTAACGGTGCTCGGGGAGACCCAGTACTTC.

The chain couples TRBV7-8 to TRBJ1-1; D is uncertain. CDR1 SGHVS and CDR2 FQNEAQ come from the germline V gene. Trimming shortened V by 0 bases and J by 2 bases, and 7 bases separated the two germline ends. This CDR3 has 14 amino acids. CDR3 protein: CASSLAAGNTEAFF. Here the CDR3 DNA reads TGTGCCAGCAGCTTAGCCGCGGGTAACACTGAAGCTTTCTTT.

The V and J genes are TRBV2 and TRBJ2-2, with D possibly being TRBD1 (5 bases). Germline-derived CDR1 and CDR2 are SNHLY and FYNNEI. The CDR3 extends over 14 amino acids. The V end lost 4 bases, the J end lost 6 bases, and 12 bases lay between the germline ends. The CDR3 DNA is TGTGCCAGCAGTGTCTCAGGGTCCCCCGGGGAGCTGTTTTTT. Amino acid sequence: CASSVSGSPGELFF. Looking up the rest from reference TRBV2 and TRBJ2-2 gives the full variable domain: EPEVTQTPSHQVTQMGQEVILRCVPISNHLYFYWYRQILGQKVEFLVSFYNNEISEKSEIFDDQFSVERPDGSNFTLKIRSTKLEDSAMYFCASSVSGSPGELFFGEGSRLTVL.

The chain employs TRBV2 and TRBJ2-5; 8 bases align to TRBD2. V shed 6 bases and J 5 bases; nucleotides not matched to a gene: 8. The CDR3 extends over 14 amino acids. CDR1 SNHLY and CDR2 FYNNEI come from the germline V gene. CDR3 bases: TGTGCCAGCAGCGGGGGGGCCAACGAGGAGACCCAGTACTTC. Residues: CASSGGANEETQYF. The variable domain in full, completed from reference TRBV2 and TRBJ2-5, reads EPEVTQTPSHQVTQMGQEVILRCVPISNHLYFYWYRQILGQKVEFLVSFYNNEISEKSEIFDDQFSVERPDGSNFTLKIRSTKLEDSAMYFCASSGGANEETQYFGPGTRLLVL.

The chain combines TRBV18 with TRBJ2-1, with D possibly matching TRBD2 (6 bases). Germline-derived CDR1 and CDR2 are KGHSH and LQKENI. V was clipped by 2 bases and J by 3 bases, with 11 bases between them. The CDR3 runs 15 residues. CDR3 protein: CASSPAGRLYNEQFF. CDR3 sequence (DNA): TGTGCCAGCTCACCAGCGGGACGCCTCTACAATGAGCAGTTCTTC. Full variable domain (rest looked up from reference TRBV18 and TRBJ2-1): NAGVMQNPRHLVRRRGQEARLRCSPMKGHSHVYWYRQLPEEGLKFMVYLQKENIIDESGMPKERFSAEFPKEGPSILRIQQVVRGDSAAYFCASSPAGRLYNEQFFGPGTRLTVL.

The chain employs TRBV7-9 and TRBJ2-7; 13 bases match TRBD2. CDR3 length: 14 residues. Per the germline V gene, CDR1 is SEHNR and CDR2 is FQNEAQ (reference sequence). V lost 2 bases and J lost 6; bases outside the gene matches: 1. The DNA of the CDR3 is TGTGCCAGCAGCTTACGACTAGCGGGAGGCGAGCAGTACTTC. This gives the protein CASSLRLAGGEQYF.

The CDR3 DNA is TGTGCCAGCAGCTTAGGGTGGTCGGGGACTAGCGGGTACGAGCAGTACTTC. Translating gives CASSLGWSGTSGYEQYF. The rearrangement uses TRBV5-5 and TRBJ2-7; 12 bases are a match to TRBD2. J lost 4 bases, V lost 2 bases, and 10 bases had no gene match. The V gene's germline CDR1 is SGHKS and CDR2 YYEKEE (reference sequence). CDR3 length equals 17 residues.

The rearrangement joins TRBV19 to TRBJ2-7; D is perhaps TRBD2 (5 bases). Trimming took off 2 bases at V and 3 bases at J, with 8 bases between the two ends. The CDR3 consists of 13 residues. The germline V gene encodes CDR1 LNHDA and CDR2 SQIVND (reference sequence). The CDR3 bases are TGTGCCAGTAGTATAACCGGGGTCTACGAGCAGTACTTC. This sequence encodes CASSITGVYEQYF.

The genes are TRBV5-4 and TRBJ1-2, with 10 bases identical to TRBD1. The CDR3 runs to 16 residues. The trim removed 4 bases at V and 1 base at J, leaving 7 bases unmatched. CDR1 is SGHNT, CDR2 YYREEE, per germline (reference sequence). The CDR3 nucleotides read TGTGCCAGCAGCCTGGGACAGGGGACCTTTAACTATGGCTACACCTTC. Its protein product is CASSLGQGTFNYGYTF.

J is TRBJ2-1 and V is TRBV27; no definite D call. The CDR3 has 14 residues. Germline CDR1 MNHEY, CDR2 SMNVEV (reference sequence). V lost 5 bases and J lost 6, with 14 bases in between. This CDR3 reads CASSPRRHVNEQFF. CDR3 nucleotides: TGTGCCAGCAGTCCACGTCGACACGTCAATGAGCAGTTCTTC.

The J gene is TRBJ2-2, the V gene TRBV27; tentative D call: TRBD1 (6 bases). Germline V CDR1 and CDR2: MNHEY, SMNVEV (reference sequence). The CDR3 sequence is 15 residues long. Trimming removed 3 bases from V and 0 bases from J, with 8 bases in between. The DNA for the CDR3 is TGTGCCAGCAGTTTGGGACAAACGAACACCGGGGAGCTGTTTTTT. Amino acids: CASSLGQTNTGELFF.

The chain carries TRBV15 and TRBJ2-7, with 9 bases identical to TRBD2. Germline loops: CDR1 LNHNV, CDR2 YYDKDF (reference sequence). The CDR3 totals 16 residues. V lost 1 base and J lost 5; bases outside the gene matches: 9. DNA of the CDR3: TGTGCCACCAGCAGAGGGGGAGCGGGAGGACCCAACGAGCAGTACTTC. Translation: CATSRGGAGGPNEQYF.

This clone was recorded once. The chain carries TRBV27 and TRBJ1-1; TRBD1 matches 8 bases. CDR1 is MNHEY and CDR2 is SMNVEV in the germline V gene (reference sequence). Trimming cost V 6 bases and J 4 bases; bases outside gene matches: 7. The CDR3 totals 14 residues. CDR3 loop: CASSQGARGTEAFF. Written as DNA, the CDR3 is TGTGCCAGCAGCCAGGGGGCGCGGGGCACTGAAGCTTTCTTT.

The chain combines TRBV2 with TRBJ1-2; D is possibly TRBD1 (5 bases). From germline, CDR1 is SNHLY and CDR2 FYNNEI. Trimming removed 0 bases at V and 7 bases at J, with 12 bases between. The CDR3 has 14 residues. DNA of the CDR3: TGTGCCAGCAGTGAAGCGAGCAGGGTTGCTGGCTACACCTTC. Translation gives CASSEASRVAGYTF.

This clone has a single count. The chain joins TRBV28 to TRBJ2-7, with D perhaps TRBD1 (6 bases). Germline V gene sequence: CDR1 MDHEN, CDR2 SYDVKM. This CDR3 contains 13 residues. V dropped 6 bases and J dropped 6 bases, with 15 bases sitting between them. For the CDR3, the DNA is TGTGCCAGCAGAGGACAGTTGGGGTTCGAGCAGTACTTC. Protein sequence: CASRGQLGFEQYF.

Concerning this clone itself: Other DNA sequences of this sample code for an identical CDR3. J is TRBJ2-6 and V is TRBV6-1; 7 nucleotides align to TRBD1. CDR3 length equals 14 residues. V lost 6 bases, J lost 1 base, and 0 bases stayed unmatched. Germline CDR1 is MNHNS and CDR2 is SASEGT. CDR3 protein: CASRTGSGANVLTF. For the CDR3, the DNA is TGTGCCAGCAGGACAGGGTCTGGGGCCAACGTCCTGACTTTC.

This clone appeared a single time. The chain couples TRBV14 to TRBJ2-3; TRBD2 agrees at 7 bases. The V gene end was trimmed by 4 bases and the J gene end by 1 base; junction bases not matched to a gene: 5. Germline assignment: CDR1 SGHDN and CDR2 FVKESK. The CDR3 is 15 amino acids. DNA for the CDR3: TGTGCCAGCAGCCTTATGGCGGGAGGCACAGATACGCAGTATTTT. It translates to CASSLMAGGTDTQYF.

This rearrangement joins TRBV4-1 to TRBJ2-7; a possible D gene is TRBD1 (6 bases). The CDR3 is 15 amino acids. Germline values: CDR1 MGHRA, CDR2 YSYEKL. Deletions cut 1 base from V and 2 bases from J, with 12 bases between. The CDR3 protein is CASSQVPGETYEQYF. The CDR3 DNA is TGCGCCAGCAGCCAAGTCCCAGGGGAGACCTACGAGCAGTACTTC.

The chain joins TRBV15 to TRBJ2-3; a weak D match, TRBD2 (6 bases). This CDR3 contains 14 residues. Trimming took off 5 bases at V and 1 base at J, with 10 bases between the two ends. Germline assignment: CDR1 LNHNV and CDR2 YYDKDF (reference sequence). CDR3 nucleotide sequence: TGTGCCACCAGCTGGAGGGCCGGCACAGATACGCAGTATTTT. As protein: CATSWRAGTDTQYF.

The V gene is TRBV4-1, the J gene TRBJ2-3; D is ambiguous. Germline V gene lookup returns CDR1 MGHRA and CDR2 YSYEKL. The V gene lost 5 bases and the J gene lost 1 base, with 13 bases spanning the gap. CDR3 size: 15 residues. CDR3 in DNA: TGCGCCAGCAGCGTCTCCCTTTCCCGCACAGATACGCAGTATTTT. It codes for CASSVSLSRTDTQYF.

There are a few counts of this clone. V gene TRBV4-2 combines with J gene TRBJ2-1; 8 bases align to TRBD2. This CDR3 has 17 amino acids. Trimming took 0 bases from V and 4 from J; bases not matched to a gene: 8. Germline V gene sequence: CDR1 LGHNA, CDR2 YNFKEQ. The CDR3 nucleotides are TGTGCCAGCAGCCAAGATTCCAAGAGCGGGGGATACAATGAGCAGTTCTTC. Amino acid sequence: CASSQDSKSGGYNEQFF.

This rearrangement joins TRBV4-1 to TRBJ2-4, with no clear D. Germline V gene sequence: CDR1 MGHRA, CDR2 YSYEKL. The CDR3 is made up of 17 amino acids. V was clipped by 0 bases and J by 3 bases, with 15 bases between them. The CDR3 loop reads CASSQDIRIVDKNIQYF. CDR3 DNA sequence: TGCGCCAGCAGCCAAGATATCAGGATCGTCGACAAAAACATTCAGTACTTC.

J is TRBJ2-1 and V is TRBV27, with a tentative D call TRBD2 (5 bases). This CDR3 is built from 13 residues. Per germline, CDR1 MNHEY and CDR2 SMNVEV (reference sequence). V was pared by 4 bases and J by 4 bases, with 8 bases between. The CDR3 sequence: CASSSGSYNEQFF. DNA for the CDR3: TGTGCCAGCAGTTCGGGATCTTACAATGAGCAGTTCTTC.

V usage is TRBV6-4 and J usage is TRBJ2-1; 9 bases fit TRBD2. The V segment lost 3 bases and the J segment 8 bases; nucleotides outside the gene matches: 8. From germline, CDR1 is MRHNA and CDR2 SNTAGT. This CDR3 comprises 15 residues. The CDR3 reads CASSEVAGVSDEQFF. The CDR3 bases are TGTGCCAGCAGTGAAGTAGCGGGAGTTTCAGATGAGCAGTTCTTC.